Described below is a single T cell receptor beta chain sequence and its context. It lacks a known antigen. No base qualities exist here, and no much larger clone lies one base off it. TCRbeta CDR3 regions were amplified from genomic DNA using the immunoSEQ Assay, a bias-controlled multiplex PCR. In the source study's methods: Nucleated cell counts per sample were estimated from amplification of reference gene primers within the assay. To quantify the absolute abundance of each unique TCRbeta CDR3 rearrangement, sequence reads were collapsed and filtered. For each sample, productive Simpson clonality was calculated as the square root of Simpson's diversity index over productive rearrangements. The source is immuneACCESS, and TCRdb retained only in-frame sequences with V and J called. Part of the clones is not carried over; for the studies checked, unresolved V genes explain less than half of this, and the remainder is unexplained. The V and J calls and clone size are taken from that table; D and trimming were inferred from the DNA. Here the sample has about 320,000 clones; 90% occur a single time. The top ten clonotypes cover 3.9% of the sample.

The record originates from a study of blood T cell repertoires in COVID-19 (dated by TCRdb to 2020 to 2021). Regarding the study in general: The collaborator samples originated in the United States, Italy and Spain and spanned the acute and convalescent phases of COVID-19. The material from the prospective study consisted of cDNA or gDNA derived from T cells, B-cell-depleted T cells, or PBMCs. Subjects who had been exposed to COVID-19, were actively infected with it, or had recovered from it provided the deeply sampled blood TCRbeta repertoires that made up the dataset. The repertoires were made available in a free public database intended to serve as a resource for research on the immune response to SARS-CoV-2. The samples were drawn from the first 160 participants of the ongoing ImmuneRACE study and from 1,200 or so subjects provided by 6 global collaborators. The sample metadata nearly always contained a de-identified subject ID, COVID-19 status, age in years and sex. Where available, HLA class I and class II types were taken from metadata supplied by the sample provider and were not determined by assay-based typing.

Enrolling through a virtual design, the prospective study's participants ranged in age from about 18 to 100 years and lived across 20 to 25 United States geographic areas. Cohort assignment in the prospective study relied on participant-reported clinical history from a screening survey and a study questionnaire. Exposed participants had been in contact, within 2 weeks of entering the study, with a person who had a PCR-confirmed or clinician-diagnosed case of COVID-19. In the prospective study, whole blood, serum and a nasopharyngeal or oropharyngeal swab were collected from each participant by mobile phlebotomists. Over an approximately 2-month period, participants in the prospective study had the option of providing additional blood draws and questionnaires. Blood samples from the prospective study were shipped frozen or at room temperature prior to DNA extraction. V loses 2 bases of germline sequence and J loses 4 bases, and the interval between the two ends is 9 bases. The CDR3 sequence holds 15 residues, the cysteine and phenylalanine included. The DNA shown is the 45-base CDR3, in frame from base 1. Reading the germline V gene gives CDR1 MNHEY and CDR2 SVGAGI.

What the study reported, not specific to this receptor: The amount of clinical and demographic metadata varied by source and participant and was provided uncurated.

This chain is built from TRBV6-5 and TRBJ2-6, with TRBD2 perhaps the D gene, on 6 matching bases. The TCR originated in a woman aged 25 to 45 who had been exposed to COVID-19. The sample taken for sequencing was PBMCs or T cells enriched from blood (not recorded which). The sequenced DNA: TGTGCCAGCAGTTACGGAGGGGTGGGGGCCAACGTCCTGACTTTC. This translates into CASSYGGVGANVLTF.